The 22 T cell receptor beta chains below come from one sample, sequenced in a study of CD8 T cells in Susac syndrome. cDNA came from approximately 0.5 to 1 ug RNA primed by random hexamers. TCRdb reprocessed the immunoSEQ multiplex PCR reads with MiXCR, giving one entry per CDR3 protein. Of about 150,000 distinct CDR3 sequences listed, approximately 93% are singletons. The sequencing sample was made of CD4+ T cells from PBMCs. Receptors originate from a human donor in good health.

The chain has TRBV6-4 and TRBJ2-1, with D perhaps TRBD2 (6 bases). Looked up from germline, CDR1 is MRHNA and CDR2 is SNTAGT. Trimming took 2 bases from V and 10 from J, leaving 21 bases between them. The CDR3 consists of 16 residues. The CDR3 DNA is TGTGCCAGCAGTGACGGGTTTAGCCCTTCCGGGAGCGAGCAGTTCTTC. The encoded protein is CASSDGFSPSGSEQFF.

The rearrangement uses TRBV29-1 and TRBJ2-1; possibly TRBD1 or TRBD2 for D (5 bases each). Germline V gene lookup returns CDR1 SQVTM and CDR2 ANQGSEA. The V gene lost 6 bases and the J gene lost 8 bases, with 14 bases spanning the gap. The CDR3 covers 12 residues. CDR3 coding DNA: TGCAGCGTGGGACCGGACTGGGATGAGCAGTTCTTC. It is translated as CSVGPDWDEQFF.

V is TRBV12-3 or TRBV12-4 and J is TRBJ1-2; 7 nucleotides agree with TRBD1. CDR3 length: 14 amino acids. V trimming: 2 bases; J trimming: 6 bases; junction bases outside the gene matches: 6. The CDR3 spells CASSLWQGGNGYTF. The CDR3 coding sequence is TGTGCCAGCAGTTTATGGCAGGGGGGAAATGGCTACACCTTC.

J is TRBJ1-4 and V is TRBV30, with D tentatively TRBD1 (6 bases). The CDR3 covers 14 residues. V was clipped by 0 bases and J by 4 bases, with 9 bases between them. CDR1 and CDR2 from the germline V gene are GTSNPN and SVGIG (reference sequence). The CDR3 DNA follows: TGTGCCTGGAGTGTCGGGGGCCTTAATGAAAAACTGTTTTTT. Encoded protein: CAWSVGGLNEKLFF.

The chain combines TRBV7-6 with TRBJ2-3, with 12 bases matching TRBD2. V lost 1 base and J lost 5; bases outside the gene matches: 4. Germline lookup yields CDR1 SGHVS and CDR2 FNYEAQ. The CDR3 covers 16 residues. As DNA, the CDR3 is TGTGCCAGCAGCTTAGGGCTAGCGGGAGGGAAAGATACGCAGTATTTT. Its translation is CASSLGLAGGKDTQYF.

The CDR3 reads CASSLGTTNQPQHF. The CDR3 bases are TGTGCCAGCAGCTTGGGGACTACCAATCAGCCCCAGCATTTT. The J gene is TRBJ1-5, the V gene TRBV7-2, with D possibly being TRBD1 (5 bases). There are 14 residues in the CDR3. V was trimmed by 3 bases and J by 3 bases, leaving 9 bases between them. Germline V CDR1 and CDR2: SGHTA, FQGNSA.

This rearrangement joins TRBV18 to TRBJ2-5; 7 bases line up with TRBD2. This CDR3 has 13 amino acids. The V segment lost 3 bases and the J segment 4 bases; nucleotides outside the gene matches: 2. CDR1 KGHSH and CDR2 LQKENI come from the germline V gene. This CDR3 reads CASSPAGAETQYF. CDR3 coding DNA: TGTGCCAGCTCACCCGCGGGAGCAGAGACCCAGTACTTC.

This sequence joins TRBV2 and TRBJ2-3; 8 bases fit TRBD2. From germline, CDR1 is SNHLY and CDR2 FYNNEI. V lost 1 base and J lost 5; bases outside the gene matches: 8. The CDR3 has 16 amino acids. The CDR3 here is CASSEGPAGVGDTQYF. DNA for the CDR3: TGTGCCAGCAGTGAAGGCCCAGCGGGAGTGGGAGATACGCAGTATTTT.

The CDR3 here is CASSQDPGRYTF. In DNA form, the CDR3 reads TGTGCCAGCAGCCAAGATCCAGGCCGCTACACCTTC. The chain has TRBV3-1 and TRBJ1-2; D uncertain. The CDR3 has 12 residues. Germline V gene sequence: CDR1 LGHDT, CDR2 YNNKEL (reference sequence). V was cut by 0 bases and J by 9 bases, with 8 bases left in between. The whole variable domain, filled in from reference TRBV3-1 and TRBJ1-2, reads DTAVSQTPKYLVTQMGNDKSIKCEQNLGHDTMYWYKQDSKKFLKIMFSYNNKELIINETVPNRFSPKSPDKAHLNLHINSLELGDSAVYFCASSQDPGRYTFGSGTRLTVV.

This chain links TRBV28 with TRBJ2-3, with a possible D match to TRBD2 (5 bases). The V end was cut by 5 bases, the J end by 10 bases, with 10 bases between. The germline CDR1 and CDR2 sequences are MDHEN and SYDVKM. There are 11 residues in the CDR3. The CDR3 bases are TGTGCCAGCAGTGTTGGAGGTCCGCAGTATTTT. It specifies CASSVGGPQYF.

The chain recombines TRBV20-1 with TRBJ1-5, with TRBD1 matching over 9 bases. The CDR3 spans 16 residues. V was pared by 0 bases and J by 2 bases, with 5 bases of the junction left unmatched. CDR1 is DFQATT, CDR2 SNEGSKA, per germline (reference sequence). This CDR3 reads CSARDLRQGGNQPQHF. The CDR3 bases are TGCAGTGCTAGAGATTTGAGACAGGGGGGCAATCAGCCCCAGCATTTT.

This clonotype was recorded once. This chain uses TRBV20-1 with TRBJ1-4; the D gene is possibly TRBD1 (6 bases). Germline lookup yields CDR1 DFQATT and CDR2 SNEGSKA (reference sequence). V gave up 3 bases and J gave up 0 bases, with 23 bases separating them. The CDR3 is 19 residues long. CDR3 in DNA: TGCAGTGCTAGTGGGCCCGGGGCAGGGGCCATTGCAACTAATGAAAAACTGTTTTTT. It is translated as CSASGPGAGAIATNEKLFF.

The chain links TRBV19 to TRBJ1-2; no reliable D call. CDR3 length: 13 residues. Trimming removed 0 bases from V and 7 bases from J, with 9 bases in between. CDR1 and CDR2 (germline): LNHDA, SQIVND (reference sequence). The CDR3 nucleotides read TGTGCCAGTAGTATAGAATGGTCGTCTGGCTACACCTTC. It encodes CASSIEWSSGYTF. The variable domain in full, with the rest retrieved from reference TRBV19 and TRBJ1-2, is DGGITQSPKYLFRKEGQNVTLSCEQNLNHDAMYWYRQDPGQGLRLIYYSQIVNDFQKGDIAEGYSVSREKKESFPLTVTSAQKNPTAFYLCASSIEWSSGYTFGSGTRLTVV.

The CDR3, as DNA: TGTGCCTGGAGTGTGGGAGCACTAGCCAAAAACATTCAGTACTTC. Translated, it gives CAWSVGALAKNIQYF. The rearrangement joins TRBV30 to TRBJ2-4; D possibly corresponds to TRBD2 (5 bases). The CDR3 is 15 residues long. Germline V CDR1 and CDR2: GTSNPN, SVGIG (reference sequence). The germline V and J ends were trimmed by 0 bases and 0 bases, with 9 bases remaining between them.

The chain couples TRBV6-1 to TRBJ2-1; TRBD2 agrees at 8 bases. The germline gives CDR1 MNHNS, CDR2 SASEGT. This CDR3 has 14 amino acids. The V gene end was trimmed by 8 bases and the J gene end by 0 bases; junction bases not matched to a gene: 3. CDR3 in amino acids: CASVAGGSYNEQFF. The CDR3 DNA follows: TGTGCCAGCGTGGCGGGAGGCTCCTACAATGAGCAGTTCTTC.

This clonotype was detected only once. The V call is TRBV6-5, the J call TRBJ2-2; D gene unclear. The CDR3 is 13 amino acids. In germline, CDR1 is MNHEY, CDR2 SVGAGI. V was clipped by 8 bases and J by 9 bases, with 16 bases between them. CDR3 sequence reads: CASQFLSGWELFF. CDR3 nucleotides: TGTGCCAGCCAGTTCCTATCTGGGTGGGAGCTGTTTTTT.

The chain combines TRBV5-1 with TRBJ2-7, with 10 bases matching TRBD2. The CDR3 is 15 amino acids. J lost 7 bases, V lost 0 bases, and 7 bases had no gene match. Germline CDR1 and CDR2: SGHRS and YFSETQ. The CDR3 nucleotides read TGCGCCAGCAGCTTGGCCCTAGCGGGAGTGGGAGAGCAGTACTTC. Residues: CASSLALAGVGEQYF. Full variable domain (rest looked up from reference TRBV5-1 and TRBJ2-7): KAGVTQTPRYLIKTRGQQVTLSCSPISGHRSVSWYQQTPGQGLQFLFEYFSETQRNKGNFPGRFSGRQFSNSRSEMNVSTLELGDSALYLCASSLALAGVGEQYFGPGTRLTVT.

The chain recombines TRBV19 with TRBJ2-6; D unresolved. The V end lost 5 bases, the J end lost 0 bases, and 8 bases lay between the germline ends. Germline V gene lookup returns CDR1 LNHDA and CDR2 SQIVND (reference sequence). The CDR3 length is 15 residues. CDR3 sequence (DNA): TGTGCCAGTAGTGGGCGTACCTCTGGGGCCAACGTCCTGACTTTC. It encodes CASSGRTSGANVLTF.

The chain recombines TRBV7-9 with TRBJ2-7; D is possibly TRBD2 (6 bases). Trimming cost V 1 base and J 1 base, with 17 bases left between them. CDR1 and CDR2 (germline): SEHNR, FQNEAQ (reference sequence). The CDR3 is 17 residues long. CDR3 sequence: CASSLERGILPSYEQYF. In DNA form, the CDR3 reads TGTGCCAGCAGCTTAGAACGGGGGATCCTACCTTCCTACGAGCAGTACTTC.

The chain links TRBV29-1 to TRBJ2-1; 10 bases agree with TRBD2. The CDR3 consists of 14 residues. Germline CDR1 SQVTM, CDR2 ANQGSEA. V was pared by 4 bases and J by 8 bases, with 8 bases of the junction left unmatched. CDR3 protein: CSVVASGRSDEQFF. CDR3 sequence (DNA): TGCAGCGTTGTGGCTAGCGGGAGATCAGATGAGCAGTTCTTC.

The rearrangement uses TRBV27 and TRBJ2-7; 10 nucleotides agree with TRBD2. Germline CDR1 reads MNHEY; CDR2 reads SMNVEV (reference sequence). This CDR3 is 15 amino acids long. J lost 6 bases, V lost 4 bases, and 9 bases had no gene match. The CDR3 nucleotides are TGTGCCAGCAGTTCCCACGCTAGCGGGAGTATCGAGCAGTACTTC. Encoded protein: CASSSHASGSIEQYF.

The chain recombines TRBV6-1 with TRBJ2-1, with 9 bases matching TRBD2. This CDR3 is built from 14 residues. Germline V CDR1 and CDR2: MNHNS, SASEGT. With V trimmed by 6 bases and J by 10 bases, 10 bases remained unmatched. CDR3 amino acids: CASREIAGEEEQFF. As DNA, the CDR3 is TGTGCCAGCAGGGAGATAGCGGGAGAGGAGGAGCAGTTCTTC.